The next 19 T cell receptor beta chains were all read from a single sample in a study of cytomegalovirus exposure and HLA in healthy donors. The repertoire was sequenced with immunoSEQ multiplex PCR; TCRdb's copy has only in-frame clones and lacks some. The sample holds about 150,000 clones, less than 90% seen once. The sample consisted of PBMCs. The receptors come from a man between 18 and 35 years old in good health and CMV-seropositive.

The chain has TRBV19 and TRBJ1-5; 7 nucleotides match TRBD1. CDR3 length: 16 residues. Germline lookup yields CDR1 LNHDA and CDR2 SQIVND (reference sequence). V gave up 3 bases and J gave up 0 bases; unmatched junction bases: 5. The CDR3 DNA sequence: TGTGCCAGTAGTATTCGACAGGGAAATAGCAATCAGCCCCAGCATTTT. It specifies CASSIRQGNSNQPQHF.

The gene calls are TRBV27 and TRBJ1-1, with 7 bases identical to TRBD1. V trimming: 6 bases; J trimming: 7 bases; junction bases outside the gene matches: 8. CDR3 size: 13 residues. From germline, CDR1 is MNHEY and CDR2 SMNVEV (reference sequence). The CDR3 bases are TGTGCCAGCAGCCCGAACTACAGGGGTGAAGCTTTCTTT. Translation gives CASSPNYRGEAFF.

This clone has only one observation. The V call is TRBV2, the J call TRBJ2-3, with 8 nucleotides matching TRBD2. The CDR3 has 15 residues. Germline V CDR1 and CDR2: SNHLY, FYNNEI. V dropped 6 bases and J dropped 5; count of bases not matched to a gene: 10. The CDR3 protein is CASRGSGSRGDTQYF. The CDR3 DNA is TGTGCCAGCAGAGGAAGCGGGAGCAGGGGAGATACGCAGTATTTT.

The rearrangement uses TRBV5-1 and TRBJ1-2, with D possibly TRBD1 on 5 matching bases. Germline loops: CDR1 SGHRS, CDR2 YFSETQ. Trimming took off 0 bases at V and 4 bases at J, with 16 bases between the two ends. The CDR3 sequence is 16 residues long. The CDR3 DNA reads TGCGCCAGCAGCTTGGCCGTGGGGCCCAATCCCTATGGCTACACCTTC. Its translation is CASSLAVGPNPYGYTF.

The chain joins TRBV5-1 to TRBJ2-1, with 11 bases identical to TRBD1. V lost 3 bases and J lost 4; bases outside the gene matches: 6. The CDR3 contains 16 residues. Germline CDR1 is SGHRS and CDR2 is YFSETQ. In nucleotides, the CDR3 is TGCGCCAGCAGCTCGTGGGACAGGGGGAAATACAATGAGCAGTTCTTC. It codes for CASSSWDRGKYNEQFF.

The CDR3 is CASSLGLAGYASYEQYF. The DNA of the CDR3 is TGCGCCAGCAGCTTGGGACTAGCGGGGTACGCCTCCTACGAGCAGTACTTC. The V gene is TRBV5-1, the J gene TRBJ2-7, with 11 bases that match TRBD2. The length of the CDR3 is 17 residues. The V gene end was trimmed by 0 bases and the J gene end by 0 bases; junction bases not matched to a gene: 5. Germline loops: CDR1 SGHRS, CDR2 YFSETQ.

The rearrangement uses TRBV11-3 and TRBJ1-1; TRBD1 matches 9 bases. J was trimmed by 6 bases and V by 3 bases; bases with no gene match: 2. The CDR3 spans 13 residues. Germline lookup yields CDR1 SGHNT and CDR2 YENEEA. CDR3 sequence reads: CASSLDRGAEAFF. The CDR3 region has the DNA TGTGCCAGCAGCTTGGACAGGGGCGCTGAAGCTTTCTTT. Full variable domain (outside the CDR3, taken from reference TRBV11-3 and TRBJ1-1): EAGVVQSPRYKIIEKKQPVAFWCNPISGHNTLYWYLQNLGQGPELLIRYENEEAVDDSQLPKDRFSAERLKGVDSTLKIQPAELGDSAVYLCASSLDRGAEAFFGQGTRLTVV.

This rearrangement joins TRBV20-1 to TRBJ2-1, with D possibly matching TRBD2 (5 bases). This CDR3 is built from 11 residues. The ends were cut back, 3 bases at V and 14 bases at J, with 14 bases in the middle. Germline V CDR1 and CDR2: DFQATT, SNEGSKA (reference sequence). For the CDR3, the DNA is TGCAGTGCTAGTCGGGGTCGCTGGGAGTTCTTC. Its translation is CSASRGRWEFF.

V is TRBV11-1 and J is TRBJ1-2; maybe TRBD1 (5 bases). Trimming stripped 5 bases from V and 4 bases from J, with 23 bases between. The CDR3 covers 17 residues. Germline CDR1 reads SGHAT; CDR2 reads FQDESV (reference sequence). CDR3 DNA: TGTGCCAGCAGCCTAAGGGGTGCAGGCCCGGGGGTCTATGGCTACACCTTC. Encoded protein: CASSLRGAGPGVYGYTF.

This clone was seen just once. The chain employs TRBV6-5 and TRBJ1-1; D ambiguous. In germline, CDR1 is MNHEY, CDR2 SVGAGI. Trimming took off 7 bases at V and 1 base at J, with 10 bases between the two ends. This CDR3 has 13 amino acids. CDR3 amino acids: CASTRLGNTEAFF. For the CDR3, the DNA is TGTGCCAGCACTAGGCTGGGGAACACTGAAGCTTTCTTT.

This chain links TRBV7-2 with TRBJ2-7, with 9 bases matching TRBD2. The J segment lost 3 bases and the V segment lost 4 bases, leaving 7 bases of the junction unmatched. The CDR3 is 15 amino acids. CDR1 and CDR2 (germline): SGHTA, FQGNSA. This CDR3 is CASSSVAGEDYEQYF. In nucleotides, the CDR3 is TGTGCCAGCAGCTCTGTAGCGGGAGAAGACTACGAGCAGTACTTC. Filled out from reference TRBV7-2 and TRBJ2-7, the complete variable domain reads GAGVSQSPSNKVTEKGKDVELRCDPISGHTALYWYRQSLGQGLEFLIYFQGNSAPDKSGLPSDRFSAERTGGSVSTLTIQRTQQEDSAVYLCASSSVAGEDYEQYFGPGTRLTVT.

This clone occurred once. V usage is TRBV6-5 and J usage is TRBJ2-6, with D uncertain. Trimming removed 8 bases from V and 4 bases from J, with 9 bases in between. This CDR3 spans 13 amino acids. Per the germline V gene, CDR1 is MNHEY and CDR2 is SVGAGI. This CDR3 reads CASRRAGANVLTF. The CDR3 DNA sequence: TGTGCCAGCCGGAGAGCGGGGGCCAACGTCCTGACTTTC.

This clone was seen only a few times. The chain is built from TRBV7-8 and TRBJ1-5, with a possible D match to TRBD1 (6 bases). V lost 5 bases and J lost 0, with 23 bases in between. Germline values: CDR1 SGHVS, CDR2 FQNEAQ. CDR3 length equals 19 residues. The CDR3 protein is CASSARATGGYPSNQPQHF. CDR3 nucleotides: TGTGCCAGCAGCGCACGAGCGACAGGCGGGTACCCTAGCAATCAGCCCCAGCATTTT.

The rearrangement links TRBV30 to TRBJ2-5; 7 bases are a match to TRBD2. This CDR3 is built from 12 residues. Germline V lookup: CDR1 GTSNPN, CDR2 SVGIG (reference sequence). The V segment lost 5 bases and the J segment 5 bases; nucleotides outside the gene matches: 5. The CDR3 DNA follows: TGTGCCTGGGGGGAGGGCGGGGAGACCCAGTACTTC. Amino acids: CAWGEGGETQYF.

In this sample, this clone turned up once. The CDR3 region is CASSQDREVSGNTIYF. The CDR3, as DNA: TGCGCCAGCAGCCAAGACAGGGAGGTCTCTGGAAACACCATATATTTT. The chain combines TRBV4-3 with TRBJ1-3; tentative D call: TRBD1 (5 bases). CDR1 and CDR2 from the germline V gene are LGHNA and YSLEER. The CDR3 is made up of 16 amino acids. V dropped 0 bases and J dropped 0 bases, with 9 bases sitting between them.

Of note for this clone: Distinct nucleotide sequences in the sample also encode this CDR3. The V gene is TRBV18, the J gene TRBJ1-1; 10 positions agree with TRBD1. The CDR3 loop spans 15 amino acids. Per germline, CDR1 KGHSH and CDR2 LQKENI. The V and J ends lost 2 bases and 1 base, in that order; junction bases with no gene match: 1. CDR3 in amino acids: CASSPRTGGNTEAFF. In nucleotides, the CDR3 is TGTGCCAGCTCACCAAGGACAGGGGGGAACACTGAAGCTTTCTTT.

The chain employs TRBV19 and TRBJ1-2, with 7 bases lining up with TRBD1. Trimming cost V 7 bases and J 4 bases; bases outside gene matches: 9. In germline, CDR1 is LNHDA, CDR2 SQIVND (reference sequence). CDR3 length: 14 amino acids. The CDR3 reads CASIQLGQPYGYTF. CDR3 in DNA: TGTGCCAGTATCCAGTTGGGACAGCCCTATGGCTACACCTTC.

The rearrangement joins TRBV7-9 to TRBJ1-5, with 7 bases identical to TRBD1. This CDR3 region has 13 residues. V was clipped by 5 bases and J by 6 bases; unmatched bases: 4. Germline V CDR1 and CDR2: SEHNR, FQNEAQ (reference sequence). CDR3 sequence (DNA): TGTGCCAGCAGCCGACAGGGAGGTCAGCCCCAGCATTTT. Protein: CASSRQGGQPQHF.

V gene TRBV5-6 combines with J gene TRBJ2-2, with a possible D match to TRBD1 (5 bases). Trimming took off 4 bases at V and 0 bases at J, with 10 bases between the two ends. CDR1 is SGHDT and CDR2 is YYEEEE in the germline V gene. This CDR3 comprises 15 residues. The DNA for the CDR3 is TGTGCCAGCAGCGATGACAGATCGAACACCGGGGAGCTGTTTTTT. Its protein is CASSDDRSNTGELFF.